This T cell receptor (beta chain) appears in the sequencing data of a study of OX40 agonist ivuxolimab in advanced cancers. Study in general: Patients received ivuxolimab, an intravenous treatment, every 2 weeks at 0.01 to 10 mg/kg. Treatment received earlier with anti-PD-1, anti-PD-L1 or anti-CTLA-4 agents was allowed, and under 50% had some.

Produced via immunoSEQ multiplex PCR; TCRdb's table is partial and in-frame only. The profile covers some 87,000 clones, with over 85% appearing a single time and approximately 10% taken by the ten largest. Sequenced material: CD4+ or CD8+ T cells sorted from blood, taken in a trial of the OX40 agonist ivuxolimab. This clonotype was obtained from an adult with an advanced solid tumor such as melanoma, head and neck, liver or kidney cancer.

The CDR3 loop is CASSAHLGGGDNEKLFF. The CDR3 DNA is TGTGCCAGCAGCGCCCACCTAGGGGGGGGAGATAATGAAAAACTGTTTTTT. The chain is built from TRBV9 and TRBJ1-4, with a possible D match to TRBD1 (6 bases). The germline V gene encodes CDR1 SGDLS and CDR2 YYNGEE. The CDR3 extends over 17 amino acids. Trimming cost V 3 bases and J 4 bases, with 19 bases left between them.